This paragraph reports one TCR beta chain. These data belong to a study of blood T cell repertoires in COVID-19. Study summary: Acute and convalescent COVID-19 samples came from the United States, Italy and Spain. Sample material is recorded as cDNA or gDNA derived from T cells, B-cell-depleted T cells, or PBMCs.

The germline CDR1 and CDR2 sequences are SNHLY and FYNNEI. Losses at the gene ends were 3 bases for V and 4 bases for J; bases not matched to a gene: 9. The CDR3 is made up of 16 amino acids. Original processing notes: For nucleated cells, counts were estimated from reference gene primer amplification. Assay used: immunoSEQ multiplex PCR; TCRdb lists only in-frame clones, some missing. From that table come the V and J calls and clone size; the DNA was used to work out D and trimming. The sample yields approximately 46,000 clones, roughly 86% seen once. This chain joins TRBV2 and TRBJ2-5; 9 bases agree with TRBD1. The origin of this receptor is a man aged 55 to 69 with active or convalescent COVID-19. The sample was peripheral blood. The CDR3 protein is CASSDPGTGIGETQYF. The CDR3, as DNA: TGTGCCAGCAGTGATCCCGGGACAGGGATCGGAGAGACCCAGTACTTC.